The clone carrying this TCR beta chain was found once. This entry comes from a study of blood T cell repertoires in COVID-19. Study background: COVID-19 samples collected from the United States, Italy and Spain covered acute and convalescent phases. T cells, B-cell-depleted T cells, or PBMCs supplied cDNA or gDNA.

Libraries were prepared by immunoSEQ multiplex PCR; TCRdb keeps only in-frame clonotypes and omits some of them. The sample has about 360,000 clones, about 86% seen once. Patients from Seattle were sampled longitudinally, starting during active infection. Germline CDR1 is SEHNR and CDR2 is FQNEAQ (reference sequence). This CDR3 is built from 15 residues. Losses at the gene ends were 2 bases for V and 3 bases for J; bases not matched to a gene: 2. The sample comprised peripheral blood. This clonotype was sampled from a woman aged 55-69 years with COVID-19, enrolled during active disease. The V gene is TRBV7-9, the J gene TRBJ2-5, with 11 bases lining up with TRBD1. The CDR3 DNA follows: TGTGCCAGCAGCTTACCGGGACAGGGGGAAGAGACCCAGTACTTC. Encoded protein: CASSLPGQGEETQYF.